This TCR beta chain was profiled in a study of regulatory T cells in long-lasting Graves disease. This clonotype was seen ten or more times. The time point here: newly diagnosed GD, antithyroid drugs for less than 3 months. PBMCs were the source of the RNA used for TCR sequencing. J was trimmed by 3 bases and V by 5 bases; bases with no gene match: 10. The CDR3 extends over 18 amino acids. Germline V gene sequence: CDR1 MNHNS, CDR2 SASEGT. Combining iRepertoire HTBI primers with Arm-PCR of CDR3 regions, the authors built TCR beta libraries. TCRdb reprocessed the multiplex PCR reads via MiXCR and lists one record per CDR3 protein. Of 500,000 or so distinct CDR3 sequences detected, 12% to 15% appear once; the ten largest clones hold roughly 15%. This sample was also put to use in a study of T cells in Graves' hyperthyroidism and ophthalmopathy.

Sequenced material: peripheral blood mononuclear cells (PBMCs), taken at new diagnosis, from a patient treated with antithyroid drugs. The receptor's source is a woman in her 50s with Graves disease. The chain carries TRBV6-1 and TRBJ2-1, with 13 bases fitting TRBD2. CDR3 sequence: CASSPPRLAGGYYNEQFF. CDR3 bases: TGTGCCAGCAGTCCCCCACGACTAGCGGGAGGCTACTACAATGAGCAGTTCTTC.